This T cell receptor (beta chain) appears in the sequencing data of a study of blood T cell repertoires in COVID-19 (dated by TCRdb to 2019 to 2021). About the study as a whole: Samples covering the acute and convalescent phases of COVID-19 were provided by collaborators in the United States, Italy and Spain. The dataset comprised deeply sampled blood TCRbeta repertoires from subjects exposed to, actively infected with, or recovered from COVID-19. The material from the prospective study consisted of cDNA or gDNA derived from T cells, B-cell-depleted T cells, or PBMCs. Where available, HLA class I and class II types were obtained from metadata supplied by the sample provider rather than from assay-based typing. The repertoires were released in a freely available public database meant as a resource for research on the immune response to SARS-CoV-2. Samples came from the ongoing ImmuneRACE study (first 160 participants) plus 1,254 subjects from 6 global collaborators. Sample metadata almost always included a de-identified subject ID, COVID-19 status, age in years and sex. Points the paper makes about the study in general: How much clinical and demographic metadata was included differed by source and by participant, and the metadata was provided uncurated.

Concerning this clone itself: It has no known antigen specificity. No qualities accompany the bases; no much larger clone lies one base away.

One collaborating source in Seattle enrolled patients during active infection and followed them longitudinally through the course of disease. Collaborating institutions collected whole blood in K2EDTA tubes following their own protocols. For TCRbeta analysis, collaborators shipped samples in one of three forms: frozen whole blood, isolated PBMCs, or DNA extracted from either of those sample types. The germline V gene (reference sequence) supplies CDR1 SGHNT and CDR2 YYREEE. The CDR3 runs 16 residues from the cysteine to the phenylalanine. The read is trimmed to its CDR3 DNA, 48 bases read in frame from base 1. V is cut by 0 bases and J by 0 bases, and the space between the germline ends is 12 bases. The immunoSEQ Assay, a bias-controlled multiplex PCR, was used to amplify TCRbeta CDR3 regions from genomic DNA. From the authors' description of their analysis: Nucleated cell counts per sample were estimated from amplification of reference gene primers within the assay. To quantify the absolute abundance of each unique TCRbeta CDR3 rearrangement, sequence reads were collapsed and filtered. For each sample, productive Simpson clonality was calculated by taking the square root of Simpson's diversity index across productive rearrangements. TCRdb re-hosts the immuneACCESS table, in-frame sequences only. Its copies lack some clones; in the studies checked, an unresolved V gene accounts for under half of them, and the cause for the rest is not known. D and trimming were read from the DNA, whereas the V and J calls and clone size are those reported in that table. The table for this sample lists around 430,000 clones; approximately 89% of them were counted only once. Around an eighth of the sample comes from the top ten.

The sequenced sample consisted of peripheral blood. The chain is assembled from TRBV5-4 and TRBJ1-1, with the D gene uncertain. The receptor comes from a woman between 50 and 59 years old with COVID-19, enrolled during active disease. For the CDR3, the sequence is CASSLGPLRVNTEAFF. The bases are TGTGCCAGCAGCTTGGGCCCCCTGAGGGTGAACACTGAAGCTTTCTTT.